This TCR beta chain emerged from a study of regulatory T cells in long-lasting Graves disease (dated by TCRdb to the early 2020s). At the level of the whole study: Antithyroid drugs had been taken for less than 3 months by newly diagnosed Graves' disease patients. Patients with persistent Graves' disease were compared with patients with newly diagnosed Graves' disease using TCR sequencing and RNA sequencing of peripheral blood. The study took place in China and was registered as a clinical trial. TCR sequencing covered about 13 persistent and approximately 20 newly diagnosed Graves' disease patients, around 33 samples in total.

The library was produced with multiplex PCR. TCRdb records Illumina HiSeq 4000 as the sequencer. iRepertoire HTBI primers and Arm-PCR amplification of CDR3 regions were used to construct TCR beta libraries. Gel purification was performed on PCR products prior to sequencing. In the authors' own workflow: Gene usage analysis of CDR3 amino acid clonotypes used the 55 to 65 TRBV and more than 13 TRBJ segments found across samples. COPE and FqMerger were used to merge filtered high-quality paired reads into contigs. BLAST was used to align contigs to IMGT TRBV, TRBD and TRBJ reference genes, and CDR3 was defined according to IMGT. Highly expanded clones were defined as clonotypes with a frequency above 0.1%. Shannon entropy was used to measure repertoire diversity, and the Gini coefficient was used to measure V-J evenness. A clonotype was considered public if more than one individual shared it. TCRdb applied fastp at Q25 and MiXCR to the public reads, then kept only in-frame beta chains. CDR3 protein duplicates are merged, each entry listing the most common genes and DNA. These V and J calls originate from TCRdb's pipeline instead of the authors' own analysis. Here the sample has around 250,000 distinct CDR3 sequences; 20% occur a single time. 14% of the sample is in the top ten clones.

Including the terminal cysteine and phenylalanine, the CDR3 comprises 19 residues. CDR1 and CDR2 were assigned from the germline V gene as SGHAT and FQNNGV. The time point label, read with the paper, signifies: newly diagnosed GD, antithyroid drugs for less than 3 months. For both TCR sequencing and RNA sequencing, RNA was extracted from PBMCs using TRIzol. Graves' disease was diagnosed according to American Thyroid Association guidelines. The patients came from an endocrinology department in Xi'an, China. From each patient, approximately 10 milliliters of peripheral blood was collected into an EDTA anticoagulant tube. Ficoll Paque Plus density gradient separation was used to isolate PBMCs, and no further T cell sorting was done. An Agilent 2100 Bioanalyzer and agarose gel were used to check RNA quality, and a NanoDrop 2000 was used to measure RNA concentration. Concerning this clonotype itself: Its target antigen remains unknown. It is unclear where the CDR3 begins or ends on the DNA, so no DNA is shown, and the CDR3 is as TCRdb lists it.

The full study reports these points: Only the TCR beta chain was sequenced and analyzed. The authors noted that the small sample size was a limitation that may lower accuracy. Preferential use of TRBV28, TRBJ1-2 and TRBJ2-5 was observed in persistent disease, whereas TRBV20-1 and TRBJ2-1 were favored in newly diagnosed disease. Only peripheral blood was studied, because thyroid tissue, the primary lesion, was inaccessible. Lower TCR Shannon entropy and fewer highly expanded clones were observed in persistent Graves' disease patients than in newly diagnosed patients, which suggested clonal expansion. A larger number of public clonotypes was shared among persistent patients (around 2,500) than among newly diagnosed patients (approximately 1,000).

The input for sequencing was peripheral blood mononuclear cells (PBMCs), taken at new diagnosis, from a patient treated with antithyroid drugs. The clonotype was recovered from a female donor with Graves disease. This chain joins TRBV11-2 to TRBJ1-4; the D call TRBD1 from the table was never checked on the DNA. The CDR3: CASSQDVAGGYLLMKNCFF.